This T cell receptor (beta chain) was observed in a study of T cell responses to AZD1222 COVID-19 vaccine. The study's findings and limits: White British ancestry dominated among donors, who included more females, and clonal diversity was possibly underestimated.

As for this clone: Antigen specificity is unknown.

Deletions cut 4 bases from V and 0 bases from J, with 18 bases between. CDR1 and CDR2 from the germline V gene are LNHDA and SQIVND (reference sequence). The CDR3 covers 17 residues. Clones were read by immunoSEQ multiplex PCR, and TCRdb kept only the in-frame ones, dropping some. The sample has 200,000 or so clones, roughly 91% seen once. The rearrangement links TRBV19 to TRBJ1-1; D uncertain. This sequence was found in an adult in good health. This specimen consisted of peripheral blood, obtained on day 0 of AZD1222 vaccination. DNA for the CDR3: TGTGCCAGTAGTAACTCCAAAGACATCGTCATGAACACTGAAGCTTTCTTT. It is translated as CASSNSKDIVMNTEAFF.